A selection of T cell receptor beta chains follows, all from one sample in a study of early T cells in non-severe SARS-CoV-2 infection. TCRdb called the 5' RACE reads again in MiXCR, with one record for every CDR3 protein. The repertoire includes tens of thousands of distinct CDR3 sequences, 9% to 9.5% of them detected once, and 4% to 5% sits in the top ten. The sample was whole blood. These TCRs come from an adult who was a healthcare worker with PCR-confirmed SARS-CoV-2 infection or an uninfected control (not recorded which). The CDR3 runs from the conserved cysteine through the conserved F or W. D genes are given only for firm matches. Not all rows give a size; the values are once, few, many and, for expanded clones, a class.

TRBV5-6	many	.	TRBJ1-6	CASSLGQPNSPLHF	TGTGCCAGCAGCTTGGGGCAACCTAATTCACCCCTCCACTTT
TRBV20-1	.	TRBD1	TRBJ1-4	CSALSPGTGVEKLFF	TGCAGTGCTCTTTCCCCCGGGACAGGGGTTGAAAAACTGTTTTTT
TRBV10-2	many	.	TRBJ2-3	CASSVGGGPSTDTQYF	TGCGCCAGCAGTGTCGGCGGGGGCCCTAGCACAGATACGCAGTATTTT
TRBV30	many	.	TRBJ2-7	CAWNTGSGSSYEQYF	TGTGCCTGGAACACCGGTAGCGGCAGCTCCTACGAGCAGTACTTC
TRBV7-6	many	.	TRBJ2-1	CASSLRALGGSYNEQFF	TGTGCCAGCAGCTTAAGGGCCCTGGGAGGTTCCTACAATGAGCAGTTCTTC
TRBV10-3	many	TRBD1	TRBJ1-2	CAITGQGGDNGYTF	TGTGCCATCACCGGACAGGGAGGTGACAATGGCTACACCTTC
TRBV12-3/TRBV12-4	.	TRBD1	TRBJ1-2	CASSPRTGEDSRYGYTF	TGTGCCAGCAGTCCCCGGACAGGGGAGGATTCACGCTATGGCTACACCTTC
TRBV11-2	few	TRBD1	TRBJ2-3	CASSFSGTGGTDTQYF	TGTGCCAGCAGCTTCTCCGGGACAGGGGGTACAGATACGCAGTATTTT
TRBV10-3	.	TRBD1	TRBJ1-2	CAIRRTGRGYTF	TGTGCCATCAGGAGGACAGGGCGCGGCTACACCTTC
TRBV10-3	many	TRBD1	TRBJ1-1	CAISEDRGAEAFF	TGTGCCATCAGTGAGGACAGGGGGGCTGAAGCTTTCTTT
TRBV24-1	many	TRBD1	TRBJ2-7	CATSDQKGQGHSYEQYF	TGTGCCACCAGTGATCAGAAGGGACAGGGGCACTCCTACGAGCAGTACTTC
TRBV29-1	few	.	TRBJ2-3	CSVAAGDTQYF	TGCAGCGTTGCGGCGGGGGATACGCAGTATTTT